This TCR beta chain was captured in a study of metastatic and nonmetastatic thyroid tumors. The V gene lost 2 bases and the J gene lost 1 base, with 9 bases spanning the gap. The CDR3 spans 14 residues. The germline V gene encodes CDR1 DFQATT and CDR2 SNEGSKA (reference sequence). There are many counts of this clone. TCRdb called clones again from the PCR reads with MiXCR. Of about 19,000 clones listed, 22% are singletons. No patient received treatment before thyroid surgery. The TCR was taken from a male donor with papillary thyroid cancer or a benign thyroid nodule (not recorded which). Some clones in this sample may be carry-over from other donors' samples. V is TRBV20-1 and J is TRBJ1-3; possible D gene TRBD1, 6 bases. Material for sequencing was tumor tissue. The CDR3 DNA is TGCAGTGCTAGACCGGGGGCGTCTGGAAACACCATATATTTT. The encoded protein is CSARPGASGNTIYF.